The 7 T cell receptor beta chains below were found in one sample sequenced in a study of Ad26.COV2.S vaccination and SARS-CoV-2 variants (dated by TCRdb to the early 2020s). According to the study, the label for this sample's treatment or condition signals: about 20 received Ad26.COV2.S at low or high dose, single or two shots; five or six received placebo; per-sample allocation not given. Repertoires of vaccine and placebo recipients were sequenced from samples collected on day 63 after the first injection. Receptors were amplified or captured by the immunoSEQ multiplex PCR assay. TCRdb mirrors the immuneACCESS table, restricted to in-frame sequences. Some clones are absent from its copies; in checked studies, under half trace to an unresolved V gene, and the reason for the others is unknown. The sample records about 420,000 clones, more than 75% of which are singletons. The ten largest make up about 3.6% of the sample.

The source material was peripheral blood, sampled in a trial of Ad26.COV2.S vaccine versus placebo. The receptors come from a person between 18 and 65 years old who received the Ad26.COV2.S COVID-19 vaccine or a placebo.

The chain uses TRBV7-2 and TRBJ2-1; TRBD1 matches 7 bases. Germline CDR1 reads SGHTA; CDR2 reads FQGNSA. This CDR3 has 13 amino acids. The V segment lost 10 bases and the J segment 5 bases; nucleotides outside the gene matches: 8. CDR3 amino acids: CATRDRVNNEQFF. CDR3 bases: TGTGCCACCCGGGACAGAGTAAACAATGAGCAGTTCTTC. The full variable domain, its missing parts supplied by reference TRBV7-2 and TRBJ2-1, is GAGVSQSPSNKVTEKGKDVELRCDPISGHTALYWYRQSLGQGLEFLIYFQGNSAPDKSGLPSDRFSAERTGGSVSTLTIQRTQQEDSAVYLCATRDRVNNEQFFGPGTRLTVL.

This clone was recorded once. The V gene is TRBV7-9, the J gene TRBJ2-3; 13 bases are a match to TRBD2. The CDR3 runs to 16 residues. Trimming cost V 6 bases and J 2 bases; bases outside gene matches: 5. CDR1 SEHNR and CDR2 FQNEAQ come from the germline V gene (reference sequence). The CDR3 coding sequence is TGTGCCAGCAGACCCGGACTAGCGGGGGTCACAGATACGCAGTATTTT. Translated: CASRPGLAGVTDTQYF. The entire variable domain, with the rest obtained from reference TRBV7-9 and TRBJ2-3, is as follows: DTGVSQNPRHKITKRGQNVTFRCDPISEHNRLYWYRQTLGQGPEFLTYFQNEAQLEKSRLLSDRFSAERPKGSFSTLEIQRTEQGDSAMYLCASRPGLAGVTDTQYFGPGTRLTVL.

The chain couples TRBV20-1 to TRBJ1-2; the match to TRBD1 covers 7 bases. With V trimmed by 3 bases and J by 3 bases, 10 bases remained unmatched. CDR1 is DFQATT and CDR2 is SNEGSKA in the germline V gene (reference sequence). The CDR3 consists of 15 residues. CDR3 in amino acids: CSASGTAFYHYGYTF. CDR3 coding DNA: TGCAGTGCTAGTGGGACAGCCTTCTACCACTATGGCTACACCTTC.

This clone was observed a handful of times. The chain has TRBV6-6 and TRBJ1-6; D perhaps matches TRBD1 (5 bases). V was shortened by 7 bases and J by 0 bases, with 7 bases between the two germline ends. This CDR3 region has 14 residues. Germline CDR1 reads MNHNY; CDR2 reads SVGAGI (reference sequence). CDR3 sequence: CASTQGSYNSPLHF. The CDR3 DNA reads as TGTGCCAGCACTCAGGGCTCCTATAATTCACCCCTCCACTTT.

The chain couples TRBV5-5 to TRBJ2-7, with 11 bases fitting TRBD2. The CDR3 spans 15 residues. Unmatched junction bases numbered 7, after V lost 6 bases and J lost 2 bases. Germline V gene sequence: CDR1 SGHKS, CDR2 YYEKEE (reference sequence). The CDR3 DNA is TGTGCCAGCACCTCCGGGACTAGCGGCCCCTACGAGCAGTACTTC. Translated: CASTSGTSGPYEQYF.

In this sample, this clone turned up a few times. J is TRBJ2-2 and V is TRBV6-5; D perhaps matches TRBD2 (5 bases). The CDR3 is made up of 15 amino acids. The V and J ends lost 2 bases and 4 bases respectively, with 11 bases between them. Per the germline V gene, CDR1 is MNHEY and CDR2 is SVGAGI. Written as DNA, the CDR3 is TGTGCCAGCAGTTACCCGGGAACGGGCACCGGGGAGCTGTTTTTT. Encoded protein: CASSYPGTGTGELFF.

The DNA of the CDR3 is TGTGCCAGCAGTACAACCAGGAATTCACCCCTCCACTTT. Translation gives CASSTTRNSPLHF. The V gene is TRBV6-5, the J gene TRBJ1-6; D uncertain. V was clipped by 5 bases and J by 7 bases, with 9 bases between them. The CDR3 is 13 residues long. Per germline, CDR1 MNHEY and CDR2 SVGAGI.